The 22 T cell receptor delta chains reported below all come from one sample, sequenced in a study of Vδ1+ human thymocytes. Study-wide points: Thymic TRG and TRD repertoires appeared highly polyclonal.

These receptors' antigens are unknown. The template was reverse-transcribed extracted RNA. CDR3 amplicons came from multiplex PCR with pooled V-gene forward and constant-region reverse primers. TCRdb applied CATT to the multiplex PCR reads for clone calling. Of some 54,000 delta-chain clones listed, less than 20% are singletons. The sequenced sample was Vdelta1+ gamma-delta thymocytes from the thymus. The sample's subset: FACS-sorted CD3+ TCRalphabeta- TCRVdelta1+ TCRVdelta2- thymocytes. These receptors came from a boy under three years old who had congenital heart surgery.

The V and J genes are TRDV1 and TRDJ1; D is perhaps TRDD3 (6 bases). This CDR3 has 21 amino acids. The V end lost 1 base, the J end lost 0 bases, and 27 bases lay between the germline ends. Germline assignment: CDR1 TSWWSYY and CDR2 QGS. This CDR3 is CALGEPTPKWVGVTYTDKLIF. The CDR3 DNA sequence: TGTGCTCTTGGGGAACCCACTCCTAAATGGGTGGGGGTAACGTACACCGATAAACTCATCTTT.

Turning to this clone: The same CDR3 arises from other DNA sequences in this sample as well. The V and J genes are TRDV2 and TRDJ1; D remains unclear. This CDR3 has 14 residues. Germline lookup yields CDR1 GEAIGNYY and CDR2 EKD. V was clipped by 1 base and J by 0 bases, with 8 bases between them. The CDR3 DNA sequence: TGTGCCTGTGACACGGCAGTTTACACCGATAAACTCATCTTT. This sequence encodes CACDTAVYTDKLIF.

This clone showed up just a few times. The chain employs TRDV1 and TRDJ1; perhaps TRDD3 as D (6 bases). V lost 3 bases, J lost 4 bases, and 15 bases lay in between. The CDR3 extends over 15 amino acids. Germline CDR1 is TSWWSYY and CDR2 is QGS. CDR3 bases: TGTGCTCTTGGGGAGCTAGAACGGGGGGACGATAAACTCATCTTT. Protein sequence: CALGELERGDDKLIF.

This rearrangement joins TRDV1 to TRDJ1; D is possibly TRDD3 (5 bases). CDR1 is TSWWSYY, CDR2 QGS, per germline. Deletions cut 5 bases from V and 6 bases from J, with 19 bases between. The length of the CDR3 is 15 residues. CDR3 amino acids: CALGIRLLPSNKLIF. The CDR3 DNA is TGTGCTCTTGGGATACGGCTCCTCCCATCCAATAAACTCATCTTT.

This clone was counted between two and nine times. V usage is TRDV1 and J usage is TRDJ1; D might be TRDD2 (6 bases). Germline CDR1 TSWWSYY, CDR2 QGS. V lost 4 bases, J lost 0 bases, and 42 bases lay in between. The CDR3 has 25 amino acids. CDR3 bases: TGTGCTCTTGGGGTAAGGCCTTCCCGAAAAATGCTTGAAGCTGGAGAACGACTGTACACCGATAAACTCATCTTT. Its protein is CALGVRPSRKMLEAGERLYTDKLIF.

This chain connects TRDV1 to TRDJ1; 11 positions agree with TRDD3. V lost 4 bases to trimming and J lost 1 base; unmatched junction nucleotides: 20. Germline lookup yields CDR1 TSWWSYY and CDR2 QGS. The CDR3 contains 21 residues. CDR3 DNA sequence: TGTGCTCTTGGGGGGTGGGAGTGTCGGGCTCTACTGGGGGATAGCACCGATAAACTCATCTTT. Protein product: CALGGWECRALLGDSTDKLIF.

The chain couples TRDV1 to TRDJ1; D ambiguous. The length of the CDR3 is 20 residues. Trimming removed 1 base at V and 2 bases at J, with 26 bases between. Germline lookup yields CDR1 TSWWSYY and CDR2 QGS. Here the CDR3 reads CALGERGPHSRPKGTDKLIF. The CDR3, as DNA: TGTGCTCTTGGGGAACGTGGGCCTCACAGCCGTCCAAAAGGGACCGATAAACTCATCTTT.

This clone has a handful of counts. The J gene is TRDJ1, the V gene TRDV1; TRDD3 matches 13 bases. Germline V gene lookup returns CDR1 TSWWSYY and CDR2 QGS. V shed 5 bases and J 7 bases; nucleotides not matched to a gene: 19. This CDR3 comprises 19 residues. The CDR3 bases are TGTGCTCTTGGGTCATTCCTGCCCGTACTGGGGGATACGGGGGGTAAACTCATCTTT. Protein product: CALGSFLPVLGDTGGKLIF.

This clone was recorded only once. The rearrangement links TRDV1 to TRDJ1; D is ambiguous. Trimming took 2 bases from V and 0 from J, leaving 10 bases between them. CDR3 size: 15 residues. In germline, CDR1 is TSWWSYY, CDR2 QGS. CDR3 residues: CALGEFWPHTDKLIF. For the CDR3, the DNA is TGTGCTCTTGGGGAATTCTGGCCACACACCGATAAACTCATCTTT.

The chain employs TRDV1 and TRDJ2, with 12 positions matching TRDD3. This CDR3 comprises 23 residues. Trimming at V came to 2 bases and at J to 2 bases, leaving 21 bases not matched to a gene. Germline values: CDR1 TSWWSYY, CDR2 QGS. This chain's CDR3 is CALGEVSPTRTGGYLPLTAQLFF. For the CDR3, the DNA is TGTGCTCTTGGGGAAGTCAGTCCTACTCGTACTGGGGGATACCTCCCCTTGACAGCACAACTCTTCTTT.

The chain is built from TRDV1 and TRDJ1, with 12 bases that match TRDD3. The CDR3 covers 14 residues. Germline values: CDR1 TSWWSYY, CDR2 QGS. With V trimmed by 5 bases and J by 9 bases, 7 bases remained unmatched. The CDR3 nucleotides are TGTGCTCTTGGGTCCTTCCTGGGGGATACGCAACTCATCTTT. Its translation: CALGSFLGDTQLIF.

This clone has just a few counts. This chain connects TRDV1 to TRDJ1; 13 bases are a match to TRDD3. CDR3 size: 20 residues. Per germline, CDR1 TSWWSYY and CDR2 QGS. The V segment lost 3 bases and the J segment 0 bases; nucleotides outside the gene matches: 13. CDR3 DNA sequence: TGTGCTCTTGGGGAGCCCTCCTTGACTGGGGGATACGGGGACACCGATAAACTCATCTTT. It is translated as CALGEPSLTGGYGDTDKLIF.

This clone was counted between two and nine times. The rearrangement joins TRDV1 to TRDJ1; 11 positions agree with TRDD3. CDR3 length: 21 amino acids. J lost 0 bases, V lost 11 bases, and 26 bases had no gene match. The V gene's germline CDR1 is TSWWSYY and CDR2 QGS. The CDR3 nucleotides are TGTGCTGTCTTACCATGGTTTTACGAACTGGGGGATATCCGGAACACCGATAAACTCATCTTT. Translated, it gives CAVLPWFYELGDIRNTDKLIF.

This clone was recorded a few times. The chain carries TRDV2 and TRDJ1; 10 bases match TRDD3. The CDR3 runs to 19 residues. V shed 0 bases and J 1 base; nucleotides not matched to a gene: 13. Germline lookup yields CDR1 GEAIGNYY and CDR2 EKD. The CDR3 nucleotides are TGTGCCTGTGACACCGGTATTAATGGGGGATACTTCTTCACCGATAAACTCATCTTT. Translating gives CACDTGINGGYFFTDKLIF.

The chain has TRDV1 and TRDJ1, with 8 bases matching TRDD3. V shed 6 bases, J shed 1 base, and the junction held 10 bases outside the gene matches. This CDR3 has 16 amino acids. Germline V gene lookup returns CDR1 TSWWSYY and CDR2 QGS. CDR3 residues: CALGETRGIGTDKLIF. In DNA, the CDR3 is TGTGCTCTTGGTGAGACCCGGGGGATAGGCACCGATAAACTCATCTTT.

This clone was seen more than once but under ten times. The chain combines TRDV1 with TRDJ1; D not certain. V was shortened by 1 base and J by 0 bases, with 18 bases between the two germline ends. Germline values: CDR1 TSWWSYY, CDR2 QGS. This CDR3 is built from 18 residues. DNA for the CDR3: TGTGCTCTTGGGGAACGGGTCCGAGAGCTTGCGTACACCGATAAACTCATCTTT. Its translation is CALGERVRELAYTDKLIF.

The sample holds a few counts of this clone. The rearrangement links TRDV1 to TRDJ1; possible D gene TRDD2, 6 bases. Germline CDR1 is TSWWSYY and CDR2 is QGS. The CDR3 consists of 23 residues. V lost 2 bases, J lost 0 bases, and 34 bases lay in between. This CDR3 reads CALGEDGPSLRVGTGRYTDKLIF. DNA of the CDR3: TGTGCTCTTGGGGAAGACGGCCCTTCCCTACGGGTGGGAACGGGTCGGTACACCGATAAACTCATCTTT.

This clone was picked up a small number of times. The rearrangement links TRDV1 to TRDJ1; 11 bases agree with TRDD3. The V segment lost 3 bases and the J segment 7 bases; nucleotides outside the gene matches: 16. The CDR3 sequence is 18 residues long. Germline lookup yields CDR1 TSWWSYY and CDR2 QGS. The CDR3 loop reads CALGDAPSSGGYTGKLIF. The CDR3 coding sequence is TGTGCTCTTGGGGACGCCCCCTCCTCTGGGGGATACACGGGTAAACTCATCTTT.

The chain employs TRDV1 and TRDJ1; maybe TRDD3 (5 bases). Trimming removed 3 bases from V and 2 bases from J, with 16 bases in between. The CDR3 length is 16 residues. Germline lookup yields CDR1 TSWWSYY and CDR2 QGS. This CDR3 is CALGDRPRTGTDKLIF. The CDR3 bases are TGTGCTCTTGGGGATCGACCCCGAACTGGAACCGATAAACTCATCTTT.

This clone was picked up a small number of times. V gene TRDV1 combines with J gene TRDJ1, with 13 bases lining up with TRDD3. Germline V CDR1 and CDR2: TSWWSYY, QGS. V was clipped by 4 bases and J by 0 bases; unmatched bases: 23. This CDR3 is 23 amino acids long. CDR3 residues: CALGVPKSRVLGDTRHNTDKLIF. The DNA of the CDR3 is TGTGCTCTTGGGGTTCCCAAGTCGCGGGTACTGGGGGATACGCGACATAACACCGATAAACTCATCTTT.

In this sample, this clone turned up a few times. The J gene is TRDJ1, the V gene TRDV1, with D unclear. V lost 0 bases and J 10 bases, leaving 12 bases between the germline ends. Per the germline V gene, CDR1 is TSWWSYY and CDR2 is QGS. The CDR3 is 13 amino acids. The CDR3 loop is CALGELPAFSLIF. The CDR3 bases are TGTGCTCTTGGGGAACTTCCCGCATTCTCACTCATCTTT.

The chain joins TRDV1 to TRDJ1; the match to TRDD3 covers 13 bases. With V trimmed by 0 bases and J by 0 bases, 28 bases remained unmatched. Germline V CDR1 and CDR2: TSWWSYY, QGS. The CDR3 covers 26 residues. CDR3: CALGELGLPTHWGIRYYRMYTDKLIF. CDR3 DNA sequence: TGTGCTCTTGGGGAACTAGGCCTTCCTACACACTGGGGGATACGATACTATAGAATGTACACCGATAAACTCATCTTT.